The sequence of this TCR beta chain was determined in a study of T cell responses to AZD1222 COVID-19 vaccine. Overall study: Pooling was applied to second doses at about 4 or about 12 weeks. Overall study results and limits: White British people made up most donors, females outnumbered males, and clonal diversity was possibly underestimated. It was only a handful of AZD1222 recipients who were seropositive at baseline. Spike-specific TCR depth and breadth grew after two AZD1222 doses.

Remarks on this clone: No antigen is known for it.

V was pared by 7 bases and J by 0 bases, with 16 bases between. This CDR3 region has 16 residues. The germline CDR1 and CDR2 sequences are MDHEN and SYDVKM. The protocol was immunoSEQ multiplex PCR, while the TCRdb copy is restricted to in-frame clones and leaves out a portion. The data show approximately 160,000 clones, around 93% seen once. This chain links TRBV28 with TRBJ1-5, with D possibly being TRBD1 (5 bases). The sequence was obtained from an adult in good health. Material: peripheral blood, obtained on day 0 of AZD1222 vaccination. The CDR3 DNA sequence: TGTGCCAGCACCACTGGGGGTGTTTATAGCAATCAGCCCCAGCATTTT. Amino acids: CASTTGGVYSNQPQHF.